This TCR beta chain was retrieved from a study of Tregs in tolerant kidney transplant recipients. Assay used: immunoSEQ multiplex PCR; TCRdb lists only in-frame clones, some missing. Of about 66,000 clones detected, just under 95% appear once; the ten largest clones hold 11%. The CDR3 contains 15 residues. The V and J ends lost 3 bases and 5 bases, in that order; junction bases with no gene match: 8. CDR1 and CDR2 from the germline V gene are LNHDA and SQIVND (reference sequence). Study outcomes and limitations: Antigen-driven expansion was suggested because donor-specific Tregs expanded more than all Tregs in tolerant patients. Nucleotide sequences could not be compared across some patients' samples due to primer changes.

About this clone: Antigen unknown.

The chain has TRBV19 and TRBJ1-1, with 8 bases aligning to TRBD1. The sequences come from CD8+ T cells from blood, collected before the transplant. This TCR was sampled from a human donor who received a combined kidney and bone marrow transplant. The chain's CDR3 is CASSITGQGRTEAFF. As DNA, the CDR3 is TGTGCCAGTAGTATTACAGGACAGGGCAGGACTGAAGCTTTCTTT.